This T cell receptor beta chain was sequenced during a study of blood T cells in healthy people across ages. The CDR3 consists of 15 residues. Trimming shortened V by 0 bases and J by 6 bases, and 13 bases separated the two germline ends. Germline V lookup: CDR1 SGHRS, CDR2 YFSETQ. A second about 7 to 11 cycle PCR used barcoded and J-beta primers. From the 5' RACE reads, TCRdb called clonotypes with MiXCR, one entry per CDR3 protein. In the table there are about 800,000 distinct CDR3 sequences, around 25% of which are singletons. The same data also went into a second study, on T cells of mothers and their children. This second report adds: With the M1S primer of the second PCR, sample barcodes and 2-4 random nucleotides were added.

This chain uses TRBV5-1 with TRBJ1-5; D may be TRBD1 (5 bases). The receptor comes from a boy between 10 and 17 years old in good health. The sample was blood. In DNA, the CDR3 is TGCGCCAGCAGCTTGGCCGGGGGAGTGAGTCAGCCCCAGCATTTT. Residues: CASSLAGGVSQPQHF.